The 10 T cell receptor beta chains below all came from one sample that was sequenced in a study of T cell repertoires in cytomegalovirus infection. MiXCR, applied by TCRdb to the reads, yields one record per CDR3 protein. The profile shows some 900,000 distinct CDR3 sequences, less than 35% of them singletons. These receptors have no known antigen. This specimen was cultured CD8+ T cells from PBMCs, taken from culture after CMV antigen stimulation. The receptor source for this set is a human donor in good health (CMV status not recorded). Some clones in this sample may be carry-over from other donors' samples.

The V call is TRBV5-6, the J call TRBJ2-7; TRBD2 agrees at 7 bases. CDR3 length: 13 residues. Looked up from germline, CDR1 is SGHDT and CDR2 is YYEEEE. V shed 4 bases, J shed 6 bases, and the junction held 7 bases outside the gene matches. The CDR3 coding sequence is TGTGCCAGCAGCCTTAGCCCGGGGGGCGAGCAGTACGTC. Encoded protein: CASSLSPGGEQYV.

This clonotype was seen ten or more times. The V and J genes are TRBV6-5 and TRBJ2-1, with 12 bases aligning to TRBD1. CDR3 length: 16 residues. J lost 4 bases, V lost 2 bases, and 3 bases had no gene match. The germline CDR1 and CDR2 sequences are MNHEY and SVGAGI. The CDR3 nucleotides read TGTGCCAGCAGTTACGGGGACAGGGGGCGGTACAATGAGCAGTTCTTC. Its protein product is CASSYGDRGRYNEQFF.

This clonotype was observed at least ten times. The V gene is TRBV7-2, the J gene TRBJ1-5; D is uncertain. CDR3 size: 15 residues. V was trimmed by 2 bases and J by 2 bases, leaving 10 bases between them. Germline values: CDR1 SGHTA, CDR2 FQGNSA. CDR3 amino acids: CASSLWEGRNQPQHF. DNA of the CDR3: TGTGCCAGCAGCTTATGGGAAGGTCGCAATCAGCCCCAGCATTTT.

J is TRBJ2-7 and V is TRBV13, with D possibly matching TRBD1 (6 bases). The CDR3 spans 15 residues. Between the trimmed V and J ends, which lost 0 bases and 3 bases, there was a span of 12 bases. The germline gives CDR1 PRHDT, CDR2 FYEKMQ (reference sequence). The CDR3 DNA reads TGTGCCAGCAGCTTAGGGTTAGGCAGGGGCTACGAGCAGTACTTC. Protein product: CASSLGLGRGYEQYF.

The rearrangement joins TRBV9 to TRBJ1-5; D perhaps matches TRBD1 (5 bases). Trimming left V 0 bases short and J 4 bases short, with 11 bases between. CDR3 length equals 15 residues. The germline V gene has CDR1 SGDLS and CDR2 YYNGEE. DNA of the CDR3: TGTGCCAGCAGCGTAGGGACAACCACTAATCAGCCCCAGCATTTT. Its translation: CASSVGTTTNQPQHF.

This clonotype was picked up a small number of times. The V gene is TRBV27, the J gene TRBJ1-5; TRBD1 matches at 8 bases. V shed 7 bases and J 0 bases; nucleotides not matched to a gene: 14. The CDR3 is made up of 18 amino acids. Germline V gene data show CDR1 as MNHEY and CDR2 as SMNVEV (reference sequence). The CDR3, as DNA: TGTGCCAGCAACAGACCGACAGGGGCCGTTTATAGCAATCAGCCCCAGCATTTT. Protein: CASNRPTGAVYSNQPQHF.

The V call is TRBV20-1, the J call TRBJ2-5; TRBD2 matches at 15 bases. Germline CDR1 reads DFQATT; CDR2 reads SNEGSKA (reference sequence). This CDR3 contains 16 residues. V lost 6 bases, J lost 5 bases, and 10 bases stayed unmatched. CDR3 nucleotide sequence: TGCAGTGCCATAGGGAGGACTAGCGGGGGGGTGGAGACCCAGTACTTC. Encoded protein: CSAIGRTSGGVETQYF.

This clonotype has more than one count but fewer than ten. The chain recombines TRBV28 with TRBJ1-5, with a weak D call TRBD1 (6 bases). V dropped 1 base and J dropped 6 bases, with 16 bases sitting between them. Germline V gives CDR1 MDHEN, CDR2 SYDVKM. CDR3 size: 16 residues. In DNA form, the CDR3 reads TGTGCCAGCAGTTTATTAGCGGGAACAGGGACTCAGCCCCAGCATTTT. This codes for CASSLLAGTGTQPQHF.

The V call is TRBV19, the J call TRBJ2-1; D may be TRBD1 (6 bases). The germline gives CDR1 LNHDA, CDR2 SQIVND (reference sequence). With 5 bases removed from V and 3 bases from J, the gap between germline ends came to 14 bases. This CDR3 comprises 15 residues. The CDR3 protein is CASSLDRTLYNEQFF. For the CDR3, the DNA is TGTGCCAGTAGTCTTGACAGGACCCTCTACAATGAGCAGTTCTTC.

This CDR3 reads CASSPGLAGFGEKETQYF. The CDR3 nucleotides read TGTGCCAGCAGCCCCGGACTAGCGGGGTTTGGGGAGAAAGAGACCCAGTACTTC. The chain is built from TRBV7-8 and TRBJ2-5, with 12 nucleotides matching TRBD2. Losses at the gene ends were 5 bases for V and 3 bases for J; bases not matched to a gene: 13. CDR1 SGHVS and CDR2 FQNEAQ come from the germline V gene. The length of the CDR3 is 18 residues. The full variable domain, in which reference TRBV7-8 and TRBJ2-5 provide the parts outside the CDR3, is GAGVSQSPRYKVAKRGQDVALRCDPISGHVSLFWYQQALGQGPEFLTYFQNEAQLDKSGLPSDRFFAERPEGSVSTLKIQRTQQEDSAVYLCASSPGLAGFGEKETQYFGPGTRLLVL.